The 6 T cell receptor beta chains below come from one sample, sequenced in a study of cytomegalovirus exposure and HLA in healthy donors. PCR amplification relied on 60 Vbeta primers (plus 13 Jbeta primers). Method: immunoSEQ multiplex PCR; TCRdb's copy keeps in-frame clones and lacks some. The sample records 84,000 or so clones, roughly 80% being singletons. Sequencing used PBMCs. The receptors were gathered from a human donor in good health.

The CDR3 sequence is CSVRREAEAFF. The DNA for the CDR3 is TGCAGCGTTCGGAGGGAAGCTGAAGCTTTCTTT. The rearrangement joins TRBV29-1 to TRBJ1-1, with D hard to call. The CDR3 length is 11 residues. Germline assignment: CDR1 SQVTM and CDR2 ANQGSEA. V dropped 5 bases and J dropped 6 bases, with 10 bases sitting between them.

The chain combines TRBV25-1 with TRBJ1-4; 9 bases agree with TRBD1. Trimming at V came to 1 base and at J to 8 bases, leaving 2 bases not matched to a gene. Germline V lookup: CDR1 MGHDK, CDR2 SYGVNS. The CDR3 is 14 amino acids. In DNA, the CDR3 is TGTGCCAGCAGTGAATCGGGACAGGGAGAAAAACTGTTTTTT. Encoded protein: CASSESGQGEKLFF.

The chain has TRBV7-6 and TRBJ1-2, with D possibly TRBD1 on 6 matching bases. V lost 4 bases, J lost 8 bases, and 14 bases lay in between. CDR3 length: 13 amino acids. Germline CDR1 SGHVS, CDR2 FNYEAQ. The CDR3 coding sequence is TGTGCCAGCAGCTCTTGGGGGCGGAACGGCTACACCTTC. Translating gives CASSSWGRNGYTF.

The chain links TRBV9 to TRBJ2-5, with D tentatively TRBD2 (6 bases). V was cut by 3 bases and J by 5 bases, with 20 bases left in between. CDR3 length equals 16 residues. The V gene's germline CDR1 is SGDLS and CDR2 YYNGEE. CDR3 sequence reads: CASSARLGGGSETQYF. In nucleotides, the CDR3 is TGTGCCAGCAGCGCCAGACTGGGAGGTGGGTCCGAGACCCAGTACTTC.

The V and J genes are TRBV7-9 and TRBJ2-3; 8 bases are shared with TRBD2. The germline V gene has CDR1 SEHNR and CDR2 FQNEAQ (reference sequence). The CDR3 contains 17 residues. Trimming cost V 3 bases and J 3 bases; bases outside gene matches: 11. This CDR3 is CASSFGVSGVPTDTQYF. The CDR3 DNA reads as TGTGCCAGCAGCTTCGGGGTTAGCGGGGTTCCTACAGATACGCAGTATTTT.

The CDR3 spells CASSSQGGSYEQYF. CDR3 bases: TGTGCCAGCAGCTCACAAGGGGGCTCCTACGAGCAGTACTTC. The V and J genes are TRBV7-6 and TRBJ2-7; D perhaps matches TRBD1 (6 bases). The CDR3 runs 14 residues. The germline V gene encodes CDR1 SGHVS and CDR2 FNYEAQ. Trimming left V 4 bases short and J 0 bases short, with 10 bases between. The entire variable domain, with the rest obtained from reference TRBV7-6 and TRBJ2-7, is as follows: GAGVSQSPRYKVTKRGQDVALRCDPISGHVSLYWYRQALGQGPEFLTYFNYEAQQDKSGLPNDRFSAERPEGSISTLTIQRTEQRDSAMYRCASSSQGGSYEQYFGPGTRLTVT.